This T cell receptor (beta chain) stems from a study of T cell responses to AZD1222 COVID-19 vaccine. Study at large: The study pooled second doses at about 4 or about 12 weeks.

Broader study findings: White British ancestry dominated among donors, who included more females, and clonal diversity was possibly underestimated.

Comment on this clone: Its antigen remains unidentified.

V dropped 4 bases and J dropped 0 bases, with 7 bases sitting between them. Germline assignment: CDR1 MNHNY and CDR2 SVGAGI (reference sequence). The CDR3 length is 14 residues. Sequenced by immunoSEQ multiplex PCR; TCRdb stores in-frame clones only, minus some. Of 100,000 to 150,000 clones in the sample, 80% to 90% were seen once. This chain links TRBV6-6 with TRBJ1-5; no clear D. The source material was peripheral blood, sampled on day 0 of AZD1222 vaccination. The receptor was derived from an adult in good health. The CDR3 coding sequence is TGTGCCAGCAGTTCAGAGTATAGCAATCAGCCCCAGCATTTT. Translation gives CASSSEYSNQPQHF.